A single sample is the source of the 4 T cell receptor beta chains below, sequenced in a study of monozygotic twins with inflammatory bowel disease. From its re-call of the 5' RACE reads, TCRdb lists each CDR3 protein once, without DNA. This sample contains around 400,000 distinct CDR3 sequences. Sequencing was done on a sample of blood. The receptors come from a human donor with ulcerative colitis or Crohn's disease, or a healthy co-twin of an affected twin (not recorded which).

The CDR3 sequence is CAISESGHNGYTF. The chain combines TRBV10-3 with TRBJ1-2. There are 13 residues in the CDR3. Germline V gene sequence: CDR1 ENHRY, CDR2 SYGVKD.

The chain employs TRBV5-1 and TRBJ2-7. This CDR3 is 15 amino acids long. Germline loops: CDR1 SGHRS, CDR2 YFSETQ. The chain's CDR3 is CASSLGFGTNYEQYF.

This sequence joins TRBV12-3 or TRBV12-4 and TRBJ2-7. This CDR3 spans 11 amino acids. The CDR3 spells CASSYFYEQYF.

The chain links TRBV20-1 to TRBJ2-2. Germline-derived CDR1 and CDR2 are DFQATT and SNEGSKA (reference sequence). The CDR3 totals 14 residues. CDR3 amino acids: CSGVSSLNTGELFF.